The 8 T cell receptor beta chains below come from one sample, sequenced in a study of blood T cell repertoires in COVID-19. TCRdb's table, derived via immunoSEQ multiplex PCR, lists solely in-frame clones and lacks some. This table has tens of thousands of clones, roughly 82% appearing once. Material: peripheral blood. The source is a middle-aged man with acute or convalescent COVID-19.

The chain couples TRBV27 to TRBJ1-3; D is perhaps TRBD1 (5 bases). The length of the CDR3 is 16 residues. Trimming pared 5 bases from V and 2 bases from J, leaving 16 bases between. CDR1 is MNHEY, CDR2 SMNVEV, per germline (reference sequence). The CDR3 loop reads CASSRGGEAAGNTIYF. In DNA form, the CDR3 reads TGTGCCAGCAGTAGGGGAGGTGAGGCCGCTGGAAACACCATATATTTT.

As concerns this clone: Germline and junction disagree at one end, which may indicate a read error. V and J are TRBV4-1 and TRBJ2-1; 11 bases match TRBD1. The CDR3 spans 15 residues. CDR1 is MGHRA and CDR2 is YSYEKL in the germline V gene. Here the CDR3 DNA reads TGCGCCAGCAGCCAAGCAGTGGACAGGGGGCTGGAGTTACTCTTC. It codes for CASSQAVDRGLELLF.

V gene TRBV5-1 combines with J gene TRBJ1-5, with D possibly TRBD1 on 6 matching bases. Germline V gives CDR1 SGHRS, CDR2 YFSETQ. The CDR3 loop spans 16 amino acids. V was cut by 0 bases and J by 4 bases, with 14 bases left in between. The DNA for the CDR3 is TGCGCCAGCAGCTTGGGTACAGGGAGCCCTAATCAGCCCCAGCATTTT. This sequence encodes CASSLGTGSPNQPQHF.

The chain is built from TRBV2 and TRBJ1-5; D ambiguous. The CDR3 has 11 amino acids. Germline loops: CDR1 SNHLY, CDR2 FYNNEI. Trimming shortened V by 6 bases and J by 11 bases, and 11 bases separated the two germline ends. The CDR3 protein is CASSLMRAQHF. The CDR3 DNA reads TGTGCCAGCAGCCTAATGAGGGCCCAGCATTTT.

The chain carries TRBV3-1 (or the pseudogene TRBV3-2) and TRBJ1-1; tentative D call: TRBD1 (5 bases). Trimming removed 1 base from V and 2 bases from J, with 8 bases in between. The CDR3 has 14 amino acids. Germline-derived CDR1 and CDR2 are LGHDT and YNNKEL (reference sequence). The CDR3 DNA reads TGTGCCAGCAGCCAAGGGACACCCAACACTGAAGCTTTCTTT. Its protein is CASSQGTPNTEAFF.

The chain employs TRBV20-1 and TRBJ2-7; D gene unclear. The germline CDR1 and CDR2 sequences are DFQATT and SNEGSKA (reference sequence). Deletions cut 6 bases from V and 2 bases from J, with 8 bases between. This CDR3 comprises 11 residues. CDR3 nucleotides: TGCAGTGCCCTAAGTACCTACGAGCAGTACTTC. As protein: CSALSTYEQYF.

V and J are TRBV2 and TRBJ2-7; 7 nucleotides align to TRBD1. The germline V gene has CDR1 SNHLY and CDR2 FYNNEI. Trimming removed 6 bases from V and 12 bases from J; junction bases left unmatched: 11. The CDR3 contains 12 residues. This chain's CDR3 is CASRGDRDVGYF. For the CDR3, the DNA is TGTGCCAGCAGGGGTGACAGGGATGTGGGGTACTTC.

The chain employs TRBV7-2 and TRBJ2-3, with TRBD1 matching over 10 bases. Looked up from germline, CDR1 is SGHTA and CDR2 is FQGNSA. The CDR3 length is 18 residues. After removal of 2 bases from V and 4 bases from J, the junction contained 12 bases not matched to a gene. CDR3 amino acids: CASSLKHGTGASSDTQYF. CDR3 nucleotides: TGTGCCAGCAGCTTAAAGCACGGGACAGGGGCATCGTCAGATACGCAGTATTTT.